The 28 T cell receptor beta chains below were found in one sample sequenced in a study of blood T cells in healthy people across ages. The authors ran a second PCR of about 6 to 11 cycles using a sample-barcoded 5' primer and a J-beta primer mix. MiXCR was run by TCRdb on the 5' RACE reads, yielding one entry per CDR3 protein. The sample has fewer than 900,000 distinct CDR3 sequences; roughly 47% are singletons. The specimen was blood. All receptors come from a woman aged 55-75 years in good health.

This sequence joins TRBV3-1 and TRBJ2-3; TRBD2 aligns across 12 bases. V dropped 8 bases and J dropped 0; count of bases not matched to a gene: 6. Germline V lookup: CDR1 LGHDT, CDR2 YNNKEL (reference sequence). CDR3 size: 16 residues. Here the CDR3 DNA reads TGTGCCAGCCACGAGACTAGCGGGAGTAGCACAGATACGCAGTATTTT. Translation gives CASHETSGSSTDTQYF.

This clonotype was seen just once. The chain is built from TRBV7-2 and TRBJ2-5, with 9 bases lining up with TRBD2. The J call is in doubt because the DNA end fits TRBJ2-4 better. CDR3 length: 17 residues. CDR1 and CDR2 (germline): SGHTA, FQGNSA. CDR3 residues: CASSFKFAGGSGNIQYF. The CDR3 DNA follows: TGTGCCAGCAGCTTTAAATTTGCGGGAGGGTCGGGAAACATTCAGTACTTC.

The chain joins TRBV5-1 to TRBJ2-6; D is ambiguous. The germline V and J ends were trimmed by 5 bases and 1 base, with 4 bases remaining between them. CDR3 size: 13 residues. CDR1 is SGHRS and CDR2 is YFSETQ in the germline V gene. CDR3 in DNA: TGCGCCAGCAGAGAATCTGGGGCCAACGTCCTGACTTTC. Translated: CASRESGANVLTF.

This clonotype came up a few times. The V gene is TRBV7-2, the J gene TRBJ1-2; 8 nucleotides line up with TRBD1. CDR3 length: 14 amino acids. Per germline, CDR1 SGHTA and CDR2 FQGNSA. V shed 3 bases and J 8 bases; nucleotides not matched to a gene: 8. The CDR3 DNA sequence: TGTGCCAGCAGCTTCTCCCAGGGGGCGGAGGGCTACACCTTC. This gives the protein CASSFSQGAEGYTF.

With regard to this clonotype: This may arise from a read error, as a much more abundant clone is one base away. J is TRBJ2-4 and V is TRBV4-1; 8 nucleotides match TRBD1. Near its end, the DNA agrees better with TRBJ2-7, so the J call may be wrong. Germline V gene sequence: CDR1 MGHRA, CDR2 YSYEKL. CDR3 length: 16 residues. CDR3: CASSQEGTGMGYEQYF. As DNA, the CDR3 is TGCGCCAGCAGCCAAGAGGGGACAGGAATGGGCTACGAGCAGTACTTC.

The CDR3 reads CASSLENGAATGELFF. The CDR3 DNA reads TGCGCCAGCAGCTTGGAAAATGGGGCTGCCACCGGGGAGCTGTTTTTT. This sequence joins TRBV5-1 and TRBJ2-2, with D possibly TRBD1 on 5 matching bases. Germline CDR1 and CDR2: SGHRS and YFSETQ. The CDR3 totals 16 residues. Trimming took off 0 bases at V and 4 bases at J, with 13 bases between the two ends.

A few counts support this clonotype. V usage is TRBV7-2 and J usage is TRBJ2-1, with 7 bases identical to TRBD2. Germline-derived CDR1 and CDR2 are SGHTA and FQGNSA. CDR3 length: 16 amino acids. V lost 2 bases to trimming and J lost 3 bases; unmatched junction nucleotides: 7. The CDR3 protein is CASSLMGGSDYNEQFF. The CDR3 bases are TGTGCCAGCAGCTTAATGGGCGGGAGCGACTACAATGAGCAGTTCTTC.

This clonotype has a count of ten or more. The chain is built from TRBV7-2 and TRBJ2-7, with D maybe TRBD1 (5 bases). The CDR3 has 13 amino acids. The germline V gene has CDR1 SGHTA and CDR2 FQGNSA. Deletions cut 7 bases from V and 3 bases from J, with 13 bases between. CDR3 in amino acids: CASTLKGDYEQYF. The CDR3 DNA follows: TGTGCCAGCACGCTCAAAGGGGACTACGAGCAGTACTTC.

The rearrangement joins TRBV7-9 to TRBJ1-2; D is possibly TRBD1 (6 bases). The germline V and J ends were trimmed by 5 bases and 4 bases, with 11 bases remaining between them. The CDR3 sequence is 13 residues long. Germline values: CDR1 SEHNR, CDR2 FQNEAQ (reference sequence). The CDR3 DNA sequence: TGTGCCAGCAGCGACAGGTTTACCTATGGCTACACCTTC. It encodes CASSDRFTYGYTF. Based on the CDR3 plus reference TRBV7-9 and TRBJ1-2, the full variable domain is DTGVSQNPRHKITKRGQNVTFRCDPISEHNRLYWYRQTLGQGPEFLTYFQNEAQLEKSRLLSDRFSAERPKGSFSTLEIQRTEQGDSAMYLCASSDRFTYGYTFGSGTRLTVV.

The rearrangement uses TRBV28 and TRBJ2-3, with TRBD2 identical over 7 bases. Germline lookup yields CDR1 MDHEN and CDR2 SYDVKM. There are 16 residues in the CDR3. Trimming cost V 6 bases and J 3 bases; bases outside gene matches: 12. CDR3 amino acids: CASRSPRREDTDTQYF. The DNA of the CDR3 is TGTGCCAGCAGGTCACCCCGTCGGGAGGATACAGATACGCAGTATTTT.

The J gene is TRBJ2-1, the V gene TRBV5-1; either TRBD1 or TRBD2 may supply D (5 bases each). CDR1 and CDR2 (germline): SGHRS, YFSETQ. V was trimmed by 2 bases and J by 5 bases, leaving 20 bases between them. The CDR3 runs 17 residues. The CDR3 loop reads CASSLSGAPFGNNEQFF. For the CDR3, the DNA is TGCGCCAGCAGCTTATCCGGGGCCCCTTTTGGTAACAATGAGCAGTTCTTC.

In its sample, this clonotype was seen a few times. The CDR3, as DNA: TGTGCCAGCTCACAGGGACAGGTCAATGAGCAGTTCTTC. Protein: CASSQGQVNEQFF. This chain uses TRBV18 with TRBJ2-1; 8 bases are shared with TRBD1. This CDR3 contains 13 residues. V gave up 4 bases and J gave up 6 bases; unmatched junction bases: 2. The germline V gene has CDR1 KGHSH and CDR2 LQKENI.

The chain uses TRBV5-4 and TRBJ2-7; no firm D call. Per the germline V gene, CDR1 is SGHNT and CDR2 is YYREEE (reference sequence). V was trimmed by 9 bases and J by 2 bases, leaving 21 bases between them. The CDR3 runs to 15 residues. CDR3 region: CATQSPRRGTYEQYF. The CDR3 DNA follows: TGTGCCACCCAAAGTCCGAGGAGAGGAACCTACGAGCAGTACTTC.

Comment on this clonotype: One end of the junction does not line up with germline, which may come from a read error. The chain couples TRBV4-2 to TRBJ2-1; TRBD1 agrees at 8 bases. CDR3 size: 16 residues. Germline lookup yields CDR1 LGHNA and CDR2 YNFKEQ. CDR3 region: CASSQGTGNTYNGQFF. Here the CDR3 DNA reads TGTGCCAGCAGCCAAGGGACAGGGAACACCTACAATGGGCAGTTCTTC.

The chain employs TRBV10-3 and TRBJ1-2; D ambiguous. Per the germline V gene, CDR1 is ENHRY and CDR2 is SYGVKD. The CDR3 is 14 amino acids. V was trimmed by 5 bases and J by 4 bases, leaving 14 bases between them. The CDR3 region has the DNA TGTGCCATCAGTATCGCAGAGGGAGGCTATGGCTACACCTTC. It is translated as CAISIAEGGYGYTF.

The chain employs TRBV25-1 and TRBJ2-5, with TRBD2 matching over 7 bases. CDR3 size: 16 residues. V lost 0 bases to trimming and J lost 2 bases; unmatched junction nucleotides: 6. Germline lookup yields CDR1 MGHDK and CDR2 SYGVNS. DNA of the CDR3: TGTGCCAGCAGTGAATACGGCGGGGGAGCTCAAGAGACCCAGTACTTC. This gives the protein CASSEYGGGAQETQYF.

The genes are TRBV11-3 and TRBJ2-4; D may be TRBD1 (7 bases). Germline V gene sequence: CDR1 SGHNT, CDR2 YENEEA. The CDR3 contains 13 residues. V dropped 3 bases and J dropped 8 bases, with 11 bases sitting between them. DNA for the CDR3: TGTGCCAGCAGCTTGGCCAGGGGGGACATTCAGTACTTC. It is translated as CASSLARGDIQYF.

This clonotype turned up a few times. The rearrangement uses TRBV4-3 and TRBJ2-3; 8 bases map to TRBD2. CDR3 length equals 16 residues. Germline trimming cut 4 bases from V and 4 bases from J; bases unmatched to any gene: 10. In germline, CDR1 is LGHNA, CDR2 YSLEER. The CDR3 protein is CASSPSDSGRADTQYF. The CDR3 DNA reads TGCGCCAGCAGCCCATCCGACAGCGGGAGAGCAGATACGCAGTATTTT.

In its sample, this clonotype was seen a few times. The chain uses TRBV3-1 and TRBJ2-7; D tentatively reads TRBD1 or TRBD2 (6 bases each). Germline V CDR1 and CDR2: LGHDT, YNNKEL (reference sequence). V lost 0 bases and J lost 0, with 12 bases in between. The CDR3 has 16 residues. The chain's CDR3 is CASSQEGGTTSYEQYF. As DNA, the CDR3 is TGTGCCAGCAGCCAAGAAGGGGGGACAACCTCCTACGAGCAGTACTTC.

This clonotype has a handful of counts. In nucleotides, the CDR3 is TGTGCCAGCAGTGAAAGGCCTAGCGGCTCCTACGAGCAGTACTTC. This translates into CASSERPSGSYEQYF. The chain links TRBV6-1 to TRBJ2-7; TRBD2 aligns across 7 bases. The V gene's germline CDR1 is MNHNS and CDR2 SASEGT. This CDR3 spans 15 amino acids. After removal of 2 bases from V and 0 bases from J, the junction contained 4 bases not matched to a gene.

This clonotype was seen only a few times. J is TRBJ2-5 and V is TRBV7-8; 7 bases map to TRBD1. The germline CDR1 and CDR2 sequences are SGHVS and FQNEAQ. The J segment lost 0 bases and the V segment lost 5 bases, leaving 15 bases of the junction unmatched. The CDR3 sequence is 18 residues long. The CDR3 bases are TGTGCCAGCAGCCTCAGTCATGGCAGGGGGTACCACCAAGAGACCCAGTACTTC. It translates to CASSLSHGRGYHQETQYF.

The table lists this clonotype with many counts. The chain couples TRBV3-1 to TRBJ2-7; D ambiguous. V was cut by 0 bases and J by 0 bases, with 6 bases left in between. Germline CDR1 is LGHDT and CDR2 is YNNKEL (reference sequence). CDR3 size: 14 residues. The CDR3 spells CASSQEGGSYEQYF. The CDR3 region has the DNA TGTGCCAGCAGCCAAGAGGGCGGCTCCTACGAGCAGTACTTC.

The rearrangement joins TRBV6-5 to TRBJ1-4; D unresolved. V was cut by 3 bases and J by 0 bases, with 11 bases left in between. The CDR3 totals 16 residues. In germline, CDR1 is MNHEY, CDR2 SVGAGI. CDR3 coding DNA: TGTGCCAGCAGTTATGAGGGCGGTGCAACTAATGAAAAACTGTTTTTT. Encoded protein: CASSYEGGATNEKLFF.

The V gene is TRBV6-5, the J gene TRBJ1-2, with D possibly TRBD1 on 6 matching bases. CDR3 size: 15 residues. The V gene's germline CDR1 is MNHEY and CDR2 SVGAGI. V was shortened by 6 bases and J by 5 bases, with 19 bases between the two germline ends. The CDR3 nucleotides read TGTGCCAGCAGGATACCACAGGGTGAAGGTTATGGCTACACCTTC. Protein sequence: CASRIPQGEGYGYTF.

This clonotype was counted a few times. The chain joins TRBV20-1 to TRBJ1-2; D might be TRBD1 (5 bases). V was pared by 2 bases and J by 8 bases, with 21 bases between. In germline, CDR1 is DFQATT, CDR2 SNEGSKA (reference sequence). This CDR3 region has 15 residues. CDR3 coding DNA: TGCAGTGCTAGACCTACGGGGACGGGAAAAGGGGGCTACACCTTC. This sequence encodes CSARPTGTGKGGYTF.

The chain links TRBV2 to TRBJ2-4; 10 positions match TRBD2. The end of the DNA is better explained by TRBJ2-7, so the J call may be wrong. The CDR3 is made up of 17 amino acids. From germline, CDR1 is SNHLY and CDR2 FYNNEI. The CDR3 DNA sequence: TGTGCCAGCAGTGAATGGTCGAGTGCTAGCGGGAGTTACGAGCAGTACTTC. Translation: CASSEWSSASGSYEQYF.

V and J are TRBV9 and TRBJ2-1; 7 bases are a match to TRBD1. The V segment lost 0 bases and the J segment 7 bases; nucleotides outside the gene matches: 7. Germline loops: CDR1 SGDLS, CDR2 YYNGEE. The CDR3 is made up of 15 amino acids. CDR3 protein: CASSVEGGPWNEQFF. For the CDR3, the DNA is TGTGCCAGCAGCGTAGAAGGGGGCCCGTGGAATGAGCAGTTCTTC.

The CDR3 reads CSAEQGDSPLHF. The CDR3 DNA sequence: TGCAGTGCTGAACAGGGAGATTCACCCCTCCACTTT. The genes are TRBV20-1 and TRBJ1-6; weak D call: TRBD1 (6 bases). The CDR3 spans 12 residues. Germline lookup yields CDR1 DFQATT and CDR2 SNEGSKA (reference sequence). Trimming took off 5 bases at V and 8 bases at J, with 10 bases between the two ends.